Described below is a single T cell receptor beta chain sequence and its context. This entry belongs to a study of shared clonotypes between healthy human individuals. Libraries were prepared by immunoSEQ multiplex PCR; TCRdb keeps only in-frame clonotypes and omits some of them. The repertoire holds roughly 2.5 million clones, with 85% to 95% as singletons. V was clipped by 5 bases and J by 0 bases, with 14 bases between them. The germline V gene has CDR1 SGHTA and CDR2 FQGNSA. The CDR3 totals 16 residues. All participating donors were Caucasian adults from Nashville, Tennessee. The clonotype comes from a man aged 18 to 29 in good health. The rearrangement links TRBV7-2 to TRBJ1-3; D remains unclear. The sequenced sample was naive CD4+ T cells sorted from blood. Specified subset: CD45RA+ positively selected. CDR3 residues: CASSRKGMNSGNTIYF. CDR3 nucleotide sequence: TGTGCCAGCAGCCGGAAAGGGATGAACTCTGGAAACACCATATATTTT.